The TCR beta chain under discussion was sequenced for a study of CD4 T cells in relation to SARS-CoV-2 and coronaviruses. Study information: Shared crossreactive spike epitopes were mapped to their HLA restriction. Points from the study as a whole: The assay detects memory recall responses, not culture-primed primary responses.

Deep TCR-beta sequencing used DNA from uncultured naive and memory CD4+ T cells. Data came from immunoSEQ multiplex PCR; TCRdb stores just in-frame clones and leaves some out. The sample carries tens of thousands of clones, approximately 95% recorded once. The unexposed donors gave CD4+ T cells in about 2010-2019, prior to COVID-19. About this clone itself: Its antigen is still unknown.

Sequenced input: naive CD4+ T cells from PBMCs. This sample's subset: naive CD4+ T cells isolated by negative enrichment. This sequence originates from a human donor in good health.

CDR3 nucleotide sequence: TGTGCCAGCAGTGAAGAAATCGGAAGGATTCAGCCCCAGCATTTT. Protein product: CASSEEIGRIQPQHF. The rearrangement joins TRBV2 to TRBJ1-5; D gene ambiguous. V lost 1 base, J lost 6 bases, and 13 bases lay in between. Germline lookup yields CDR1 SNHLY and CDR2 FYNNEI. The CDR3 is made up of 15 amino acids.